This T cell receptor beta chain emerged from a study of T cells in Graves' hyperthyroidism and ophthalmopathy. In the study overall: Peripheral blood samples were taken at initial diagnosis, prior to any treatment.

Patients with ophthalmopathy all had a Clinical Activity Score of at least 3, a NOSPECS grade of at least 4 and duration under 3 months. Diagnostic decisions used clinical symptoms, serum thyroxine and TRAb, thyroid ultrasound and orbital computed tomography. RNA transcripts provided the source from which TCR beta CDR3 regions were amplified. Primed by the HTBI set, a first-round RT-PCR was run on the TCR CDR3. In TCRdb, the multiplex PCR reads were re-called with MiXCR into one record per CDR3 protein. This table holds a few hundred thousand distinct CDR3 sequences, approximately 23% found once. CDR3 size: 13 residues. The germline CDR1 and CDR2 sequences are SGHNT and YYREEE (reference sequence). Trimming removed 4 bases from V and 10 bases from J; junction bases left unmatched: 10. This clonotype has more than one count but fewer than ten. Its antigen is not known. Study results and limitations: A model of 13 V-J pairs discriminated ophthalmopathy from stable hyperthyroidism.

Sequenced material: blood. The rearrangement uses TRBV5-4 and TRBJ1-1, with 7 bases matching TRBD1. The sequence was collected from a man aged 30 to 39 with Graves' ophthalmopathy. CDR3 region: CASSPRQGGGAFF. Here the CDR3 DNA reads TGTGCCAGCAGCCCCAGACAGGGAGGAGGAGCTTTCTTT.